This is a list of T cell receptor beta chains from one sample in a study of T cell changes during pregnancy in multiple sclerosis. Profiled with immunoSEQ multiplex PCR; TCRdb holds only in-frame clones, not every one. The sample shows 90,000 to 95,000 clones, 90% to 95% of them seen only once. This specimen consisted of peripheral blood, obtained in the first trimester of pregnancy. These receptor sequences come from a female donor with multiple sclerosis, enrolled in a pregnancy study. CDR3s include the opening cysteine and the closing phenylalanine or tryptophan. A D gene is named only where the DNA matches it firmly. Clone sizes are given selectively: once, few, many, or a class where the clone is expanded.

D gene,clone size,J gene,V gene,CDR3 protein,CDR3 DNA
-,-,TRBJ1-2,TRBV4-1,CASSPAANYGYTF,TGCGCCAGCAGCCCCGCGGCTAACTATGGCTACACCTTC
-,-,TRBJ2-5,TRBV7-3,CARSRVAETQYF,TGTGCCAGATCCCGGGTGGCAGAGACCCAGTACTTC
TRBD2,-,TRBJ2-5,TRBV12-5,CASGPYDAGLAKETQYF,TGTGCTAGTGGTCCCTATGACGCGGGACTAGCCAAAGAGACCCAGTACTTC
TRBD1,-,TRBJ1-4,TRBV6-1,CASTQTGAYEKLFF,TGTGCCAGCACCCAGACAGGGGCTTATGAAAAACTGTTTTTT
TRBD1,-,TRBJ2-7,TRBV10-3,CAISDRLEEVGTGHEQYF,TGTGCCATCAGTGACCGACTCGAGGAAGTGGGGACAGGGCACGAGCAGTACTTC
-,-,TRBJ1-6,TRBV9,CASSVAWGDSPLHF,TGTGCCAGCAGCGTAGCCTGGGGGGATTCACCCCTCCACTTT
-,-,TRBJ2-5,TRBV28,CASSIYTGLQETQYF,TGTGCCAGCTCCATCTACACAGGGCTCCAAGAGACCCAGTACTTC
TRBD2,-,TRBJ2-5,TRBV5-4,CASSLAGTQETQYF,TGTGCCAGCAGCTTAGCGGGGACCCAAGAGACCCAGTACTTC
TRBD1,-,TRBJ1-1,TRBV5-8,CASSLTGGADTEAFF,TGTGCCAGCAGCCTGACAGGGGGAGCGGACACTGAAGCTTTCTTT
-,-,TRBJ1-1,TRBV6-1,CASSEGQGTEAFF,TGTGCCAGCAGTGAGGGCCAGGGGACTGAAGCTTTCTTT
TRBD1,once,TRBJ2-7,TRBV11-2,CASSFGQGLYEQYF,TGTGCCAGCAGCTTCGGACAGGGATTGTACGAGCAGTACTTC
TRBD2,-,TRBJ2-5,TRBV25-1,CASSESLAGVETQYF,TGTGCCAGCAGTGAATCACTAGCGGGGGTAGAGACCCAGTACTTC
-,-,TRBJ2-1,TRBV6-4,CASSLVYGYEQFF,TGTGCCAGCAGCCTAGTGTACGGTTATGAGCAGTTCTTC
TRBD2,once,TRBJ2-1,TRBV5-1,CASSDQGLASNEQFF,TGCGCCAGCAGCGATCAAGGACTAGCGTCCAATGAGCAGTTCTTC
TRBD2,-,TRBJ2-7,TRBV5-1,CASSLVSGRGGYEQYF,TGCGCCAGCAGCTTGGTGTCGGGTAGGGGAGGGTACGAGCAGTACTTC
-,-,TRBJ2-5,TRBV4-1,CASSQLAVGETQYF,TGCGCCAGCAGCCAACTAGCAGTCGGAGAGACCCAGTACTTC
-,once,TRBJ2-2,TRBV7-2,CASSLVTGQGNTGELFF,TGTGCCAGCAGCTTAGTGACCGGGCAGGGGAACACCGGGGAGCTGTTTTTT
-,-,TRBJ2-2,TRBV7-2,CASSGRGQNTGELFF,TGTGCCAGCAGCGGACGGGGACAGAACACCGGGGAGCTGTTTTTT
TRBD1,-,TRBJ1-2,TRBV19,CASSIAQGVRNGYTF,TGTGCCAGTAGTATAGCACAGGGGGTAAGAAATGGCTACACCTTC
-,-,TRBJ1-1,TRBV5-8,CASSLAQIEAFF,TGTGCCAGCAGCTTGGCACAGATTGAAGCTTTCTTT
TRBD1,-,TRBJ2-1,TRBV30,CAITGGSYNEQFF,TGTGCCATAACAGGGGGCTCCTACAATGAGCAGTTCTTC
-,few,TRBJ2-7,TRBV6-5,CASSSPYEQYF,TGTGCCAGCAGTTCCCCTTACGAGCAGTACTTC
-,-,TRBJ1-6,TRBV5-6,CASSLWGGNSPLHF,TGTGCCAGCAGCTTGTGGGGGGGCAATTCACCCCTCCACTTT
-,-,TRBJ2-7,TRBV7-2,CASSSNGVQGIFYEQYF,TGTGCCAGCAGCTCAAACGGCGTACAGGGTATTTTCTACGAGCAGTACTTC
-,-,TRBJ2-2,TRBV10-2,CASLQSNTGELFF,TGCGCCAGCTTACAGTCGAACACCGGGGAGCTGTTTTTT
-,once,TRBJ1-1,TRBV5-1,CASSLLEENTEAFF,TGCGCCAGCAGCTTACTGGAGGAGAACACTGAAGCTTTCTTT
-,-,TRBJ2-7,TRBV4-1,CASSLEARPSYEQYF,TGCGCCAGCAGCCTCGAGGCTCGACCCTCCTACGAGCAGTACTTC
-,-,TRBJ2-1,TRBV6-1,CASSDRDNNEQFF,TGTGCCAGCAGTGACCGGGACAACAATGAGCAGTTCTTC
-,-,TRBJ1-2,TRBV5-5,CASSLAGYNPNYGYTF,TGTGCCAGCAGCTTGGCAGGGTATAACCCTAACTATGGCTACACCTTC
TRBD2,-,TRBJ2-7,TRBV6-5,CASSYSGGEQYF,TGTGCCAGCAGTTACTCGGGGGGGGAGCAGTACTTC
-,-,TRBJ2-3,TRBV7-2,CASSLVAGTDTQYF,TGTGCCAGCAGCTTAGTCGCGGGGACAGATACGCAGTATTTT
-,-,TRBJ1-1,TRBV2,CASSEATIGGNSEAFF,TGTGCCAGCAGTGAAGCTACTATCGGGGGAAACTCTGAAGCTTTCTTT
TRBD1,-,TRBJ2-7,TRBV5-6,CASSSRDRTYEQYF,TGTGCCAGCAGCAGCCGGGACAGAACCTACGAGCAGTACTTC
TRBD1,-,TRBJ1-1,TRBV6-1,CASRRSTGGNTEAFF,TGTGCCAGCAGGCGGTCCACAGGGGGGAACACTGAAGCTTTCTTT
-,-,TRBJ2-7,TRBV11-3,CASSLAGKTNEQYF,TGTGCCAGCAGCTTAGCGGGGAAAACCAACGAGCAGTACTTC
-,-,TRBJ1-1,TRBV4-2,CASSRQEGNTEAFF,TGTGCCAGCAGCCGACAGGAAGGTAACACTGAAGCTTTCTTT
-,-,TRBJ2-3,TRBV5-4,CASSLGWRAADTQYF,TGTGCCAGCAGCCTCGGGTGGCGGGCCGCGGATACGCAGTATTTT
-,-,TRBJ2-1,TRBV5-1,CASSLGTLGDEQFF,TGCGCCAGCAGCTTAGGTACTTTAGGGGATGAGCAGTTCTTC
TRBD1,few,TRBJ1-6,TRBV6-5,CASSRDRAYNSPLHF,TGTGCCAGCAGCCGCGACAGGGCATATAATTCACCCCTCCACTTT
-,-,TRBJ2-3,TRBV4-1,CASSQLPGPPANTQYF,TGCGCCAGCAGCCAATTACCGGGTCCTCCGGCTAATACGCAGTATTTT
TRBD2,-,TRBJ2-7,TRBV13,CASSAASGGASFYEQYF,TGTGCCAGCAGCGCCGCTAGCGGGGGGGCCAGTTTTTACGAGCAGTACTTC
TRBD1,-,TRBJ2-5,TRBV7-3,CASSPGQGGETQYF,TGTGCCAGCAGCCCGGGACAGGGAGGGGAGACCCAGTACTTC
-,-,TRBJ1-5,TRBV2,CASSETRQGFRQPQHF,TGTGCCAGCAGTGAAACTAGGCAGGGGTTCCGTCAGCCCCAGCATTTT
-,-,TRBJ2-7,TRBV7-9,CASSPNRTVAVYEQYF,TGTGCCAGCAGCCCCAACCGGACTGTCGCTGTCTACGAGCAGTACTTC
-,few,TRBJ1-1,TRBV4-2,CASSQIQGEHTEAFF,TGTGCCAGCAGCCAGATACAGGGCGAACACACTGAAGCTTTCTTT
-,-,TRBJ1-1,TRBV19,CASTSFLAGMNTEAFF,TGTGCCAGTACCTCCTTCCTGGCGGGGATGAACACTGAAGCTTTCTTT
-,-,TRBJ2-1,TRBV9,CASSVRGGLSYNEQFF,TGTGCCAGCAGCGTAAGGGGGGGGCTATCCTACAATGAGCAGTTCTTC
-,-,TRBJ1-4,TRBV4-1,CASSQGQRTNEKLFF,TGCGCCAGCAGCCAAGGACAGCGTACTAATGAAAAACTGTTTTTT
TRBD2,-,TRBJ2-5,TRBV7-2,CASSPLAGTGETQYF,TGTGCCAGCAGCCCCCTAGCGGGGACCGGAGAGACCCAGTACTTC
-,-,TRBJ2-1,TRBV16,CASSQGQSYNEQFF,TGTGCCAGCAGCCAAGGACAGAGCTACAATGAGCAGTTCTTC
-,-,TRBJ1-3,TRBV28,CASSPLGAGNTIYF,TGTGCCAGCAGCCCCTTAGGGGCTGGAAACACCATATATTTT
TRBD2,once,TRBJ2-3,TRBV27,CASTYSGGLDTQYF,TGTGCCAGCACCTATAGCGGGGGCCTCGATACGCAGTATTTT
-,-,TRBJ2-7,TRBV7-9,CASSFSQVTYEQYF,TGTGCCAGCAGCTTCTCACAGGTAACGTACGAGCAGTACTTC
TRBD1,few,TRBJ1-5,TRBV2,CASHPGQGNQPQHF,TGTGCCAGCCATCCGGGACAGGGAAACCAGCCCCAGCATTTT
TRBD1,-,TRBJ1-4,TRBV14,CASSHGTGDEKLFF,TGTGCCAGCAGCCACGGGACAGGGGATGAAAAACTGTTTTTT
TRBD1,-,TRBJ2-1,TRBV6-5,CASSQDRAEQFF,TGTGCCAGCAGCCAGGACAGGGCCGAGCAGTTCTTC
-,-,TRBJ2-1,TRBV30,CAWSEGGASYNEQFF,TGTGCCTGGAGCGAGGGGGGGGCCTCCTACAATGAGCAGTTCTTC